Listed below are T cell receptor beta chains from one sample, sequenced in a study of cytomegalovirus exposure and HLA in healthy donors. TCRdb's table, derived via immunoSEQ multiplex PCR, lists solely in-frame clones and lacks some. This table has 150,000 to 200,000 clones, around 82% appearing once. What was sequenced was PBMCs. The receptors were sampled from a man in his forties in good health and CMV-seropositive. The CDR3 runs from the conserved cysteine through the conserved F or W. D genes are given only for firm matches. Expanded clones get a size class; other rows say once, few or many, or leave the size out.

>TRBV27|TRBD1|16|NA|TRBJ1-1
CASGKGGGKLGTEAFF
TGTGCCAGCGGGAAAGGAGGGGGCAAATTAGGGACTGAAGCTTTCTTT
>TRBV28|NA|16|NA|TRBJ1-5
CASSLRAGWGNQPQHF
TGTGCCAGCAGTTTAAGGGCAGGGTGGGGAAATCAGCCCCAGCATTTT
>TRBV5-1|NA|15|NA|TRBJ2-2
CASSLAASNTGELFF
TGCGCCAGCAGCTTAGCGGCTTCGAACACCGGGGAGCTGTTTTTT
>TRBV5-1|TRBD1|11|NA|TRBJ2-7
CASHRGNEQYF
TGCGCCAGCCACAGGGGGAACGAGCAGTACTTC
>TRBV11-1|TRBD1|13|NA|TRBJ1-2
CASSLQGVDGYTF
TGTGCCAGCAGCTTACAGGGGGTCGATGGCTACACCTTC
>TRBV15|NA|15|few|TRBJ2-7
CATSRDGQGGYEQYF
TGTGCCACCAGCAGAGATGGCCAGGGGGGCTACGAGCAGTACTTC
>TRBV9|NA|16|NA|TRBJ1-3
CASSSGPGGSGNTIYF
TGTGCCAGCAGCTCTGGGCCGGGGGGATCTGGAAACACCATATATTTT
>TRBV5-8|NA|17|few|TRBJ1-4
CASSLGVLEPTNEKLFF
TGTGCCAGCAGCTTGGGGGTATTGGAGCCAACTAATGAAAAACTGTTTTTT
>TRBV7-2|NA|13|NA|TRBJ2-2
CASSPSNTGELFF
TGTGCCAGCAGCCCTTCTAACACCGGGGAGCTGTTTTTT
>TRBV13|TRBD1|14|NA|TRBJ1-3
CASSSQGDGNTIYF
TGTGCCAGCAGCTCACAGGGGGACGGAAACACCATATATTTT